Here is one T cell receptor beta chain with its context. Patients from Seattle were sampled longitudinally, starting during active infection. These data are taken from a study of blood T cell repertoires in COVID-19. On the study more broadly: The United States, Italy and Spain provided the acute and convalescent COVID-19 samples. T cells, B-cell-depleted T cells, or PBMCs supplied cDNA or gDNA.

Germline CDR1 is MDHEN and CDR2 is SYDVKM. CDR3 length: 12 amino acids. V was trimmed by 6 bases and J by 6 bases, leaving 10 bases between them. In the source study's methods: Using reference gene primer amplification, nucleated cell counts were estimated. The data were produced by immunoSEQ multiplex PCR, yet TCRdb's version contains in-frame clones alone and is incomplete. V, J and clone size reflect that table, while D and trimming were determined from the DNA. The sample has roughly 120,000 clones, approximately 85% seen once. V and J are TRBV28 and TRBJ2-3; no firm D call. This receptor was identified in a woman older than 75 with COVID-19, enrolled during active disease. The specimen sequenced was peripheral blood. This CDR3 is CASSLAEDTQYF. The CDR3 bases are TGTGCCAGCAGCCTCGCGGAGGATACGCAGTATTTT.